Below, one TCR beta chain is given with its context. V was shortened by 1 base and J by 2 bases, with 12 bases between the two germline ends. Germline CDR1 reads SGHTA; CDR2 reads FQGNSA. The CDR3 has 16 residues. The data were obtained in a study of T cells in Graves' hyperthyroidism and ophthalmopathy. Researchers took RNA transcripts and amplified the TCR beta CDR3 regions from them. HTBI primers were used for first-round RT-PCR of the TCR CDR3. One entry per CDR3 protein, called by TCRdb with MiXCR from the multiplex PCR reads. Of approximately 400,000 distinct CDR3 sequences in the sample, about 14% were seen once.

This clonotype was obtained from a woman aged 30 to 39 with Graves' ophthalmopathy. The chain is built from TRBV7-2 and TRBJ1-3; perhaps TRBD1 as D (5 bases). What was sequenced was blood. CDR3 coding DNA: TGTGCCAGCAGCTTAGGTGGACATTTAGCTGGAAACACCATATATTTT. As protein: CASSLGGHLAGNTIYF.